Below, 26 T cell receptor beta chains from the same sample are listed, as sequenced in a study of regulatory T cells in long-lasting Graves disease (dated by TCRdb to 2020 to 2023). Library creation used multiplex PCR. Sequencing was carried out with an Illumina HiSeq 4000. TCR beta libraries were built with iRepertoire HTBI primers and Arm-PCR amplification of CDR3 regions. TCRdb's own reprocessing of the public reads used fastp at Q25 and MiXCR and kept productive beta chains. Here each entry gathers all rows of one CDR3 protein and keeps the most common genes and DNA. The sample table holds around 430,000 distinct CDR3 sequences, of which approximately 23% were seen once. Over 10% of the sample goes to the ten largest clones. The sample's time point label, in plain terms: persistent/refractory GD, antithyroid drugs over 5 years with positive TRAb. RNA was extracted from PBMCs in TRIzol for both TCR sequencing and RNA sequencing.

This specimen was peripheral blood mononuclear cells (PBMCs), taken when the disease was refractory, from a patient treated with antithyroid drugs. The source of these receptors is a female donor with Graves disease.

Note on this clonotype: It may be a read error: a sequence one base away is much more abundant. This chain links TRBV28 with TRBJ1-5; 7 nucleotides agree with TRBD1. The CDR3 is made up of 13 amino acids. Germline values: CDR1 MDHEN, CDR2 SYDVKM. CDR3 sequence (DNA): TGTGCCAGCAGGGGGGACAGACATCAGCTCCAGCATTTT. This sequence encodes CASRGDRHQLQHF.

This clonotype was detected ten times or more. The V and J genes are TRBV28 and TRBJ2-1; the D gene is possibly TRBD1 (6 bases). The CDR3 extends over 17 amino acids. Trimming pared 5 bases from V and 0 bases from J, leaving 17 bases between. Per germline, CDR1 MDHEN and CDR2 SYDVKM. The CDR3 region is CASSPVLRDNSYNEQFF. DNA for the CDR3: TGTGCCAGCAGTCCGGTCCTCCGGGACAACTCCTACAATGAGCAGTTCTTC.

This clonotype was seen a few times. The chain combines TRBV7-2 with TRBJ1-2; 9 bases match TRBD1. V was pared by 1 base and J by 1 base, with 4 bases of the junction left unmatched. CDR1 is SGHTA and CDR2 is FQGNSA in the germline V gene. This CDR3 region has 16 residues. The CDR3 nucleotides are TGTGCCAGCAGCTTAGGGGGGACAGGGATTAACTATGGCTACACCTTC. Protein product: CASSLGGTGINYGYTF. The variable domain in full, completed from reference TRBV7-2 and TRBJ1-2, reads GAGVSQSPSNKVTEKGKDVELRCDPISGHTALYWYRQSLGQGLEFLIYFQGNSAPDKSGLPSDRFSAERTGGSVSTLTIQRTQQEDSAVYLCASSLGGTGINYGYTFGSGTRLTVV.

In this sample, this clonotype turned up many times. This chain joins TRBV2 and TRBJ2-7; 8 positions match TRBD1. CDR3 length: 14 residues. Germline V CDR1 and CDR2: SNHLY, FYNNEI. V lost 4 bases to trimming and J lost 3 bases; unmatched junction nucleotides: 5. This CDR3 reads CASSVGTGDYEQYF. CDR3 nucleotide sequence: TGTGCCAGCAGTGTCGGGACAGGAGACTACGAGCAGTACTTC. Combining the CDR3 with reference TRBV2 and TRBJ2-7 gives the whole variable domain EPEVTQTPSHQVTQMGQEVILRCVPISNHLYFYWYRQILGQKVEFLVSFYNNEISEKSEIFDDQFSVERPDGSNFTLKIRSTKLEDSAMYFCASSVGTGDYEQYFGPGTRLTVT.

In the case of this clonotype: A read error is the likely source, as a far larger clone sits one nucleotide away. This sequence joins TRBV12-3 or TRBV12-4 and TRBJ2-7, with unresolved D. V gave up 4 bases and J gave up 2 bases, with 9 bases separating them. This CDR3 has 13 amino acids. CDR3 in amino acids: CASSSDTTYEQYF. The CDR3 bases are TGTGCCAGCAGTTCAGACACCACCTACGAGCAGTACTTC.

This clonotype showed up just a few times. J is TRBJ2-3 and V is TRBV12-3 or TRBV12-4, with 14 nucleotides matching TRBD2. V gave up 6 bases and J gave up 3 bases; unmatched junction bases: 14. The CDR3 extends over 19 amino acids. CDR3 in DNA: TGTGCCAGCAGGCGGAGACTAGCGGGAGGGCCGTTGGAGACAGATACGCAGTATTTT. This codes for CASRRRLAGGPLETDTQYF.

This clonotype was recorded at least ten times. This chain connects TRBV2 to TRBJ1-2, with 10 positions matching TRBD1. The CDR3 has 17 residues. Unmatched junction bases numbered 11, after V lost 7 bases and J lost 0 bases. The germline V gene has CDR1 SNHLY and CDR2 FYNNEI. The DNA of the CDR3 is TGTGCCAGCACCATCACATCCGGGACAGGGGCTAACTATGGCTACACCTTC. Translated: CASTITSGTGANYGYTF.

The sample holds many counts of this clonotype. The chain is built from TRBV6-1 and TRBJ1-5, with 10 bases lining up with TRBD1. This CDR3 contains 15 residues. Germline V lookup: CDR1 MNHNS, CDR2 SASEGT. V lost 6 bases to trimming and J lost 3 bases; unmatched junction nucleotides: 5. The CDR3 reads CASRRTGGNNQPQHF. The CDR3 DNA reads TGTGCCAGCAGGCGGACAGGGGGGAACAATCAGCCCCAGCATTTT.

The sample holds one count of this clonotype. Since a much larger clone is just one base distant, this may be a read error. The gene calls are TRBV5-1 and TRBJ2-7; D is unclear. This CDR3 contains 14 residues. Looked up from germline, CDR1 is SGHRS and CDR2 is YFSETQ. CDR3 coding DNA: TGCGCCAGCAGCTTGGGCTCCACCTCCTACGAGCAGTGCTTC. Its translation: CASSLGSTSYEQCF.

This clonotype turned up a few times. The chain has TRBV5-1 and TRBJ1-1; 7 nucleotides match TRBD1. Germline CDR1 and CDR2: SGHRS and YFSETQ. The CDR3 contains 15 residues. The junction had 5 bases not matched to a gene; V was cut back by 0 bases and J by 3 bases. The CDR3 DNA follows: TGCGCCAGCAGCTTGGAGAAGGGGGCAGACACTGAAGCTTTCTTT. Its protein product is CASSLEKGADTEAFF.

Only a few counts were recorded for this clonotype. V and J are TRBV20-1 and TRBJ1-1; D gene unclear. The V end lost 4 bases, the J end lost 1 base, and 7 bases lay between the germline ends. Germline CDR1 is DFQATT and CDR2 is SNEGSKA (reference sequence). CDR3 length equals 12 residues. The DNA of the CDR3 is TGCAGTGCTATGTTGGGGAACACTGAAGCTTTCTTT. This encodes CSAMLGNTEAFF.

In this sample, this clonotype turned up many times. The J gene is TRBJ2-6, the V gene TRBV28; 10 positions match TRBD1. Germline CDR1 MDHEN, CDR2 SYDVKM. This CDR3 spans 18 amino acids. V shed 10 bases, J shed 0 bases, and the junction held 12 bases outside the gene matches. CDR3 DNA: TGTGCCACCGCACCCGGGACAGGGGATCCCTCTGGGGCCAACGTCCTGACTTTC. Its protein is CATAPGTGDPSGANVLTF.

Details on this clonotype: This sequence may be a read error, since a much larger clone differs from it by one base. J is TRBJ2-7 and V is TRBV6-9; D gene unclear. Deletions cut 10 bases from V and 3 bases from J, with 10 bases between. Looked up from germline, CDR1 is MNHGY and CDR2 is SVAAGI. The CDR3 has 11 amino acids. The CDR3 loop reads CANRTIYEQYF. The CDR3 DNA reads as TGTGCCAACAGAACGATCTACGAGCAGTACTTC.

This clonotype turned up a few times. At one of its ends the junction is not consistent with the germline gene, which may arise from a read error. The chain links TRBV5-1 to TRBJ2-1; 10 bases agree with TRBD2. The germline CDR1 and CDR2 sequences are SGHRS and YFSETQ. This CDR3 spans 13 amino acids. In DNA, the CDR3 is TGTGCCAGCAGCCCTCTAGCGGGGGATGAGCAGTTCTTC. It codes for CASSPLAGDEQFF.

This clonotype was recorded at least ten times. The rearrangement uses TRBV2 and TRBJ1-5; a weak D match, TRBD1 (5 bases). The CDR3 has 15 amino acids. Germline-derived CDR1 and CDR2 are SNHLY and FYNNEI. V was clipped by 6 bases and J by 1 base, with 13 bases between them. The CDR3 reads CASRDLGESNQPQHF. In nucleotides, the CDR3 is TGTGCCAGCAGGGACCTGGGGGAAAGCAATCAGCCCCAGCATTTT.

This clonotype has just a few counts. The chain joins TRBV5-6 to TRBJ1-1; weak D call: TRBD1 (6 bases). Between the trimmed V and J ends, which lost 0 bases and 11 bases, there was a span of 11 bases. The germline gives CDR1 SGHDT, CDR2 YYEEEE. This CDR3 comprises 12 residues. The CDR3 DNA follows: TGTGCCAGCAGCTTGGAGGGAGGGGGTGCTTTCTTT. Amino acids: CASSLEGGGAFF. Together with reference TRBV5-6 and TRBJ1-1, the CDR3 gives the full variable domain: DAGVTQSPTHLIKTRGQQVTLRCSPKSGHDTVSWYQQALGQGPQFIFQYYEEEERQRGNFPDRFSGHQFPNYSSELNVNALLLGDSALYLCASSLEGGGAFFGQGTRLTVV.

This clonotype showed up just a few times. The chain joins TRBV15 to TRBJ2-5; possible D gene TRBD1, 6 bases. Per the germline V gene, CDR1 is LNHNV and CDR2 is YYDKDF (reference sequence). This CDR3 has 16 residues. With 4 bases removed from V and 5 bases from J, the gap between germline ends came to 20 bases. The CDR3 here is CATSTGTAAQGETQYF. CDR3 coding DNA: TGTGCCACCAGCACTGGGACGGCGGCCCAGGGGGAGACCCAGTACTTC. The full variable domain, its missing parts supplied by reference TRBV15 and TRBJ2-5, is DAMVIQNPRYQVTQFGKPVTLSCSQTLNHNVMYWYQQKSSQAPKLLFHYYDKDFNNEADTPDNFQSRRPNTSFCFLDIRSPGLGDTAMYLCATSTGTAAQGETQYFGPGTRLLVL.

J is TRBJ1-2 and V is TRBV6-5, with a possible D match to TRBD1 (5 bases). V was shortened by 2 bases and J by 7 bases, with 17 bases between the two germline ends. The CDR3 has 15 amino acids. The germline V gene has CDR1 MNHEY and CDR2 SVGAGI. The CDR3 reads CASSYSGWGEGGYTF. The DNA of the CDR3 is TGTGCCAGCAGTTACAGCGGATGGGGGGAAGGTGGCTACACCTTC.

The gene calls are TRBV4-1 and TRBJ1-5; weak D call: TRBD1 (6 bases). Germline CDR1 and CDR2: MGHRA and YSYEKL. The CDR3 is made up of 17 amino acids. V gave up 0 bases and J gave up 2 bases, with 14 bases separating them. This CDR3 reads CASSQEGQNPGNQPQHF. CDR3 coding DNA: TGCGCCAGCAGCCAAGAAGGACAGAACCCGGGCAATCAGCCCCAGCATTTT.

This clonotype was counted a few times. This chain connects TRBV7-9 to TRBJ2-5, with a weak D call TRBD1 (6 bases). V was shortened by 5 bases and J by 4 bases, with 17 bases between the two germline ends. The germline CDR1 and CDR2 sequences are SEHNR and FQNEAQ (reference sequence). The CDR3 loop spans 15 amino acids. The CDR3 DNA reads TGTGCCAGCAGCACGAGAGCCACAGGGTTAGAGACCCAGTACTTC. Amino acids: CASSTRATGLETQYF.

This clonotype occurred many times. The chain recombines TRBV3-1 with TRBJ1-5; D is possibly TRBD1 (5 bases). CDR1 LGHDT and CDR2 YNNKEL come from the germline V gene (reference sequence). Trimming took off 1 base at V and 7 bases at J, with 14 bases between the two ends. This CDR3 has 15 amino acids. In DNA, the CDR3 is TGTGCCAGCAGCCAAGGAGGACATCCGCACCAGCCCCAGCATTTT. It is translated as CASSQGGHPHQPQHF.

This clonotype was seen a handful of times. The gene calls are TRBV11-2 and TRBJ2-2; TRBD2 might be the D (7 bases). Trimming shortened V by 3 bases and J by 0 bases, and 11 bases separated the two germline ends. In germline, CDR1 is SGHAT, CDR2 FQNNGV. The CDR3 contains 16 residues. The CDR3 nucleotides read TGTGCCAGCAGCTTTAGGGGGGGCTCGAACACCGGGGAGCTGTTTTTT. As protein: CASSFRGGSNTGELFF. Full variable domain (missing parts from reference TRBV11-2 and TRBJ2-2): EAGVAQSPRYKIIEKRQSVAFWCNPISGHATLYWYQQILGQGPKLLIQFQNNGVVDDSQLPKDRFSAERLKGVDSTLKIQPAKLEDSAVYLCASSFRGGSNTGELFFGEGSRLTVL.

This clonotype was seen a handful of times. At one boundary the junction diverges from the germline segment, which might be a read error. V usage is TRBV10-3 and J usage is TRBJ1-4, with D perhaps TRBD1 (6 bases). This CDR3 spans 15 amino acids. Germline V gene lookup returns CDR1 ENHRY and CDR2 SYGVKD. CDR3 loop: CAIRGSSRGKEKPFF. CDR3 DNA: TGTGCCATCAGGGGGTCCAGCAGGGGAAAGGAAAAACCGTTTTTT.

The chain links TRBV14 to TRBJ2-7, with TRBD1 identical over 7 bases. Trimming at V came to 4 bases and at J to 5 bases, leaving 11 bases not matched to a gene. CDR1 and CDR2 (germline): SGHDN, FVKESK. This CDR3 has 15 amino acids. CDR3 bases: TGTGCCAGCAGCCCTCCGGGACAGACCGCTCACGAGCAGTACTTC. Its translation: CASSPPGQTAHEQYF.

The chain uses TRBV5-1 and TRBJ2-3; D may be TRBD1 (6 bases). There are 15 residues in the CDR3. The V end lost 0 bases, the J end lost 1 base, and 9 bases lay between the germline ends. CDR1 and CDR2 (germline): SGHRS, YFSETQ. Here the CDR3 reads CASSLDRVGTDTQYF. Here the CDR3 DNA reads TGCGCCAGCAGCTTGGACAGGGTGGGCACAGATACGCAGTATTTT.

This clonotype was recorded many times. The chain is built from TRBV2 and TRBJ1-5, with TRBD1 matching over 9 bases. Germline loops: CDR1 SNHLY, CDR2 FYNNEI. V was clipped by 8 bases and J by 2 bases; unmatched bases: 22. CDR3 length: 20 amino acids. CDR3 protein: CASRRWDRVEEGYGNQPQHF. CDR3 DNA: TGTGCCAGCCGCCGCTGGGACAGGGTAGAGGAGGGGTACGGCAATCAGCCCCAGCATTTT. Looking up the rest from reference TRBV2 and TRBJ1-5 gives the full variable domain: EPEVTQTPSHQVTQMGQEVILRCVPISNHLYFYWYRQILGQKVEFLVSFYNNEISEKSEIFDDQFSVERPDGSNFTLKIRSTKLEDSAMYFCASRRWDRVEEGYGNQPQHFGDGTRLSIL.